This is a list of T cell receptor beta chains from one sample in a study of blood T cell repertoires in COVID-19. Assay: immunoSEQ multiplex PCR; the TCRdb copy retains only in-frame clones and omits some. The sample gives some 240,000 clones, roughly 83% of which show up once; 9.6% is in the top ten. Sequencing was carried out using peripheral blood. These TCRs come from a woman of 80 years or more with acute or convalescent COVID-19. Both conserved end residues are part of each CDR3. D genes are given only for firm matches. Size tells how often a clone was seen (once, few, many) or the class of an expanded clone, and some rows leave it out.

TRBJ1-1,TRBD1,TRBV5-6,NA,CASSYRQGNTEAFF,TGTGCCAGCAGTTACCGACAGGGTAACACTGAAGCTTTCTTT
TRBJ1-2,TRBD1,TRBV6-5,NA,CASSYRQGNYGYTF,TGTGCCAGCAGTTACAGACAGGGGAACTATGGCTACACCTTC
TRBJ2-2,TRBD2,TRBV25-1,few,CASSGWKRRGDGELFF,TGTGCCAGCAGTGGTTGGAAACGGCGGGGGGACGGGGAGCTGTTTTTT
TRBJ2-7,NA,TRBV18,NA,CASSPRQTNDYEQYF,TGTGCCAGCTCACCGCGGCAGACGAACGACTACGAGCAGTACTTC
TRBJ1-1,TRBD1,TRBV7-9,NA,CASSSTGAPQGTEAFF,TGTGCCAGCAGCTCGACAGGGGCTCCCCAGGGGACTGAAGCTTTCTTT
TRBJ1-2,TRBD1,TRBV28,NA,CASSQGQGAGGYTF,TGTGCCAGCAGCCAGGGACAGGGGGCCGGGGGCTACACCTTC
TRBJ1-1,TRBD1,TRBV2,NA,CASSRTGARAEAFF,TGTGCCAGCAGCCGGACAGGGGCTCGCGCTGAAGCTTTCTTT
TRBJ2-7,NA,TRBV4-1,NA,CASSQAGGSPYEQYF,TGCGCCAGCAGCCAAGCTGGGGGCAGCCCCTACGAGCAGTACTTC
TRBJ2-3,TRBD1,TRBV7-9,NA,CASSSYRQGVTDTQYF,TGTGCCAGCAGCTCCTATCGACAGGGTGTCACAGATACGCAGTATTTT
TRBJ1-5,NA,TRBV6-4,NA,CASSPNSNQPQHF,TGTGCCAGCAGCCCTAATAGCAATCAGCCCCAGCATTTT
TRBJ1-6,NA,TRBV27,few,CASSLIPGASPLHF,TGTGCCAGCAGTTTGATCCCTGGGGCTTCACCCCTCCACTTT
TRBJ1-2,TRBD1,TRBV18,NA,CASSPAQGAALVYGYTF,TGTGCCAGCTCACCAGCCCAGGGGGCCGCGCTAGTCTATGGCTACACCTTC
TRBJ1-1,NA,TRBV6-5,NA,CASSQDGHHTEAFF,TGTGCCAGCAGCCAGGACGGACACCACACTGAAGCTTTCTTT
TRBJ2-1,TRBD1,TRBV4-1,NA,CASSPAPSGTGLNEQFF,TGCGCCAGCAGCCCTGCCCCTTCGGGGACAGGGCTGAATGAGCAGTTCTTC
TRBJ1-1,TRBD1,TRBV5-4,once,CASSLGGQGGMNTEAFF,TGTGCCAGCAGCTTGGGCGGACAGGGGGGTATGAACACTGAAGCTTTCTTT
TRBJ1-4,NA,TRBV27,NA,CASRARTDFNEKLFF,TGTGCCAGCAGAGCCCGGACAGACTTTAATGAAAAACTGTTTTTT
TRBJ1-1,TRBD1,TRBV30,NA,CARAGQVNTEAFF,TGTGCCCGCGCGGGACAGGTGAACACTGAAGCTTTCTTT
TRBJ1-2,TRBD1,TRBV27,few,CASSATGGHWAF,TGTGCCAGCAGTGCTACAGGGGGGCATTGGGCCTTC
TRBJ1-5,NA,TRBV5-5,NA,CASSGEVNNQPQHF,TGTGCCAGCAGCGGGGAGGTAAATAATCAGCCCCAGCATTTT
TRBJ1-1,NA,TRBV9,NA,CASGNQGGSAWTEAFF,TGTGCCAGCGGGAATCAGGGAGGGTCGGCATGGACTGAAGCTTTCTTT
TRBJ1-2,TRBD1,TRBV6-6,few,CASTQGDYGYTF,TGTGCCAGCACGCAGGGGGACTATGGCTACACCTTC
TRBJ1-4,NA,TRBV15,NA,CATSGLGGLRAEELFF,TGTGCCACCAGCGGCTTGGGGGGGCTGAGGGCCGAGGAACTGTTTTTT
TRBJ2-1,NA,TRBV25-1,once,CASSEGRGGDSHNEQFF,TGTGCCAGCAGTGAAGGTCGGGGCGGGGACAGCCACAATGAGCAGTTCTTC
TRBJ2-2,TRBD1,TRBV11-3,NA,CASSQGAGRTGELFF,TGTGCCAGCAGCCAGGGGGCCGGTCGGACCGGGGAGCTGTTTTTT
TRBJ1-6,NA,TRBV11-2,NA,CASSRYNSPLHF,TGTGCCAGCAGCCGTTATAATTCACCCCTCCACTTT
TRBJ2-5,NA,TRBV12-3/TRBV12-4,NA,CASSFDSETQYF,TGTGCCAGCAGTTTCGACTCAGAGACCCAGTACTTC
TRBJ2-5,NA,TRBV14,NA,CASSRGQGDRETQYF,TGTGCCAGCAGCCGGGGCCAAGGGGATCGGGAGACCCAGTACTTC
TRBJ1-2,TRBD1,TRBV7-2,NA,CASSTRGLYGYTF,TGTGCCAGCAGCACCAGGGGGCTATATGGCTACACCTTC
TRBJ1-2,NA,TRBV6-6,NA,CAGGSNYGYTF,TGTGCCGGCGGCAGTAACTATGGCTACACCTTC
TRBJ2-5,NA,TRBV11-2,NA,CASSLLIQVETQYF,TGTGCCAGCAGCCTTCTAATACAGGTGGAGACCCAGTACTTC
TRBJ2-2,NA,TRBV27,NA,CASSPHPGDTGELFF,TGTGCCAGCAGTCCCCACCCAGGGGACACCGGGGAGCTGTTTTTT
TRBJ2-2,TRBD2,TRBV5-1,NA,CASSPRQTSGGIQAGELFF,TGCGCCAGCAGCCCACGCCAAACTAGCGGGGGTATTCAGGCCGGGGAGCTGTTTTTT
TRBJ1-5,NA,TRBV3-1/TRBV3-2,NA,CASSQEILTVGQPQHF,TGTGCCAGCAGCCAAGAAATCTTGACAGTCGGGCAGCCCCAGCATTTT
TRBJ2-3,TRBD2,TRBV28,NA,CASIPSGGANTQYF,TGTGCCAGCATTCCTAGCGGGGGGGCAAATACGCAGTATTTT
TRBJ1-6,TRBD1,TRBV5-6,NA,CASSLDRGISSPLHF,TGTGCCAGCAGCTTAGACAGGGGAATCAGTTCACCCCTCCACTTT
TRBJ1-1,TRBD1,TRBV29-1,few,CSVEDPRTGSFTNTEAFF,TGCAGCGTTGAAGATCCCCGGACAGGGTCGTTCACGAACACTGAAGCTTTCTTT
TRBJ1-5,NA,TRBV6-5,NA,CASIRSGGSDQPQHF,TGTGCCAGCATCCGTAGCGGGGGATCCGATCAGCCCCAGCATTTT